This T cell receptor (beta chain) was sequenced during a study of T-cell memory formation after mild COVID-19 (TCRdb year 2021). Study-wide context: TCR sequence clusters from the two donors were found to be largely donor specific. In a couple of donors, T-cell clones that expanded and contracted after mild COVID-19 were followed by sequencing TCRalpha and TCRbeta repertoires longitudinally. The cohort was made up of two young adult volunteers, one female and one male, who were previously healthy. The research as a whole found: Contracting CD4+ clones were located mainly in the CM and EM memory subsets, whereas CD8+ clones were found to be enriched in EMRA. The second-wave clones that peaked on day 37 were not confirmed to be SARS-CoV-2 specific. Balanced CD4/CD8 phenotypes were observed for clones contracting from day 15 to 85, whereas a bias towards CD4+ was observed for a second wave of clones expanding from day 15 to 37. Only a couple of mild cases were covered in the study, and larger cohorts including severe cases with pre-infection samples were considered necessary. Some responding clones were detected in pre-infection memory, suggesting pre-existing cross-reactive memory T cells joined the SARS-CoV-2 response.

Deletion took 0 bases off V and 5 bases off J, with a span of 10 bases between the germline ends. The germline V gene yields SGHDT for CDR1 and YYEEEE for CDR2. From the cysteine through the phenylalanine, the CDR3 covers 14 amino acids. Only CDR3 DNA is held: 42 bases, read in frame from base 1. This clonotype was seen only a few times. What antigen it recognizes has not been identified. No qualities accompany the bases; no much larger clone lies one base away. PBMCs were isolated by Ficoll-Paque density gradient centrifugation. Instrument used: Illumina NovaSeq 6000. TCRalpha and TCRbeta cDNA libraries were built by 5'RACE with constant-segment primers, adding sample barcodes and unique molecular identifiers. RNA was extracted from every sample with Trizol reagent. Amplification of the libraries took two PCR steps, and the second step added a second sample barcode plus Illumina TruSeq adapters. Libraries were sequenced on an Illumina NovaSeq with 2 x 150 bp paired-end reads. The paper's processing steps were these. Reads were demultiplexed and collapsed into UMI-guided consensus sequences with migec v1.2.7. Using mixcr v2.1.11, UMI consensuses were aligned to TRA and TRB V and J templates and then assembled into clonotypes. A clonotype was counted as expanded or contracted only if both edgeR and NoisET called the change significant, with noise models trained on biological replicates. For edgeR calls, the cutoffs were a false discovery rate-adjusted p below 0.01 and a log2 fold-change threshold of 1. As an exploratory analysis of dynamics, max-normalized trajectories of the 1000 most abundant clonotypes were examined with PCA combined with hierarchical clustering. Separately sequenced CD4+ and CD8+ repertoires were used to assign a CD4 or CD8 phenotype to each responding clone. TCRdb reprocessing: public reads trimmed at Q25 with fastp, clones called with MiXCR, in-frame beta chains kept. All rows with the same CDR3 protein become a single entry with the most common DNA and genes. The V and J calls and clone size are TCRdb's, not the authors'. The sample data list about 210,000 distinct CDR3 sequences, and around 25% of these were observed just once. Jointly, the top ten make up roughly 10% of the sample.

The sequencing input was PBMCs or a T cell subset sorted from them (not recorded which). This TCR was recovered from an adult woman who had mild COVID-19 (a few samples of this study predate the infection). The sample titles of this study are shuffled in the database, so cell type and time point are left out; the donor was told from shared clones. The sequence joins TRBV5-6 to TRBJ2-3, with the D segment identity uncertain. The nucleotide sequence reads TGTGCCAGCAGCTTGGCGGTAGGAGTAGATACGCAGTATTTT. It is translated as CASSLAVGVDTQYF.